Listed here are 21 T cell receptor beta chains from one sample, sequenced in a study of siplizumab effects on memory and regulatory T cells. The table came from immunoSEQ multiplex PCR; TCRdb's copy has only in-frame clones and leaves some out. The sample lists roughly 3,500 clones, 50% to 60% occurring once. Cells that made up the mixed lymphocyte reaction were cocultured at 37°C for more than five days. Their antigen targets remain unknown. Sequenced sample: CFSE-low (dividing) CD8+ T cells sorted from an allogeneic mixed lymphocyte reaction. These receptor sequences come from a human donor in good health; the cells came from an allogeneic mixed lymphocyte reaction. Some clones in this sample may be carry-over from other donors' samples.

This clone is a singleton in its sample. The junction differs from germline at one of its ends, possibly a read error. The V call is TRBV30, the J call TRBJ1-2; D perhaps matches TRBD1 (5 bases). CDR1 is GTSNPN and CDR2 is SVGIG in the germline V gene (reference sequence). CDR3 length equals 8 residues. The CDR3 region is CAGGSTVF. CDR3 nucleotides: TGTGCCGGGGGAAGCACAGTCTTC.

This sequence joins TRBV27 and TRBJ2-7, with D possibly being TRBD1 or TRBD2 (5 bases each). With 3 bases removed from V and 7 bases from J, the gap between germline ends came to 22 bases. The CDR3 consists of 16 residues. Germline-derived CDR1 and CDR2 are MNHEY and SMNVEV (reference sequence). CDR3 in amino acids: CASSFLGTLGVREQYF. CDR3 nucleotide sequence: TGTGCCAGCAGTTTTTTGGGGACCCTGGGGGTGAGGGAGCAGTACTTC.

CDR3 amino acids: CASSFGGNTEAFF. CDR3 bases: TGTGCCAGCAGCTTTGGGGGGAACACTGAAGCTTTCTTT. This chain connects TRBV11-3 to TRBJ1-1, with a tentative D call TRBD1 (5 bases). Germline V gene lookup returns CDR1 SGHNT and CDR2 YENEEA. The CDR3 runs 13 residues. Trimming took off 3 bases at V and 1 base at J, with 6 bases between the two ends. Based on the CDR3 plus reference TRBV11-3 and TRBJ1-1, the full variable domain is EAGVVQSPRYKIIEKKQPVAFWCNPISGHNTLYWYLQNLGQGPELLIRYENEEAVDDSQLPKDRFSAERLKGVDSTLKIQPAELGDSAVYLCASSFGGNTEAFFGQGTRLTVV.

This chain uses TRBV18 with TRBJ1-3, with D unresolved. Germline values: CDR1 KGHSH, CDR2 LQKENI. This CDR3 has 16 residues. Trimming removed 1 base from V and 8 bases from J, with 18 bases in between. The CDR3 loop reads CASSPLTQPEWDTIYF. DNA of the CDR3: TGTGCCAGCTCACCACTAACGCAGCCTGAGTGGGACACCATATATTTT.

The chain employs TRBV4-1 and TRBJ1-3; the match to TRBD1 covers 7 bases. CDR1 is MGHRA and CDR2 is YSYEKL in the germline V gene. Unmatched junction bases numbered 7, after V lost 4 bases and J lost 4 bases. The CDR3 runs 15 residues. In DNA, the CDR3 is TGCGCCAGCAGCCCTTGGTCGGGACAGGGAAACACCATATATTTT. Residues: CASSPWSGQGNTIYF.

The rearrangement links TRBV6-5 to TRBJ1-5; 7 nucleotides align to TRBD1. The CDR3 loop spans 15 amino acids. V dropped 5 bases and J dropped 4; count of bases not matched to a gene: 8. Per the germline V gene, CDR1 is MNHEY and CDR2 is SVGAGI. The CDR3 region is CASSTGTESNQPQHF. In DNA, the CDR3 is TGTGCCAGCAGTACCGGGACAGAATCAAATCAGCCCCAGCATTTT.

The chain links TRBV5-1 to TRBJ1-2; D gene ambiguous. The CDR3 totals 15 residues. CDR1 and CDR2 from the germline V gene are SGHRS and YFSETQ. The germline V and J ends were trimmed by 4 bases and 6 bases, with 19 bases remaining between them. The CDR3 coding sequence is TGCGCCAGCAGCCCGCAAGTAGTAAGGGTCGATGGCTACACCTTC. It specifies CASSPQVVRVDGYTF.

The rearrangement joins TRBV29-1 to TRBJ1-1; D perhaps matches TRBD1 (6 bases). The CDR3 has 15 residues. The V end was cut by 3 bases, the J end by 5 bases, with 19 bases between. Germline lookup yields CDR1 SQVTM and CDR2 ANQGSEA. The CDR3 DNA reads TGCAGCGTTGAGGGGGACATCACCGGGGGGACTGAAGCTTTCTTT. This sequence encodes CSVEGDITGGTEAFF.

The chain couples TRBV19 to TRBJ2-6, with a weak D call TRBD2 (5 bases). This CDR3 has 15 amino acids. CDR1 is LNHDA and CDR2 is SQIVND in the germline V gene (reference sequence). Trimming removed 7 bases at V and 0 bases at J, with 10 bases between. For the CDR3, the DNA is TGTGCCAGTAAGGAGGTCCGCTCTGGGGCCAACGTCCTGACTTTC. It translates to CASKEVRSGANVLTF.

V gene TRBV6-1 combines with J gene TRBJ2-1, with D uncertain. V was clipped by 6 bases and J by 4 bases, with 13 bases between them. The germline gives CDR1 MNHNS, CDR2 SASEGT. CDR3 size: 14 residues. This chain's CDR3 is CASSILTEYNEQFF. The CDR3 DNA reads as TGTGCCAGCAGCATTCTGACGGAATACAATGAGCAGTTCTTC.

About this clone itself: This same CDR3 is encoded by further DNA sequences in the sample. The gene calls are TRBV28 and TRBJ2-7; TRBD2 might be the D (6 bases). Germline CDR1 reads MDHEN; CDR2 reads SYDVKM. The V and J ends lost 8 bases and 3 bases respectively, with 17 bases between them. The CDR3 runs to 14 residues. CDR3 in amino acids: CASPTGVILYEQYF. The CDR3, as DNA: TGTGCCAGCCCTACGGGAGTAATCCTCTACGAGCAGTACTTC.

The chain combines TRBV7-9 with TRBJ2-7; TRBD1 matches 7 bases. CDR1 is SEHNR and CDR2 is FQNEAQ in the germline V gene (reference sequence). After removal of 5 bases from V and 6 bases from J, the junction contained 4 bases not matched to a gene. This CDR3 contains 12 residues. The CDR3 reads CASSVNRGEQYF. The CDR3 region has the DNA TGTGCCAGCAGCGTTAACAGGGGCGAGCAGTACTTC.

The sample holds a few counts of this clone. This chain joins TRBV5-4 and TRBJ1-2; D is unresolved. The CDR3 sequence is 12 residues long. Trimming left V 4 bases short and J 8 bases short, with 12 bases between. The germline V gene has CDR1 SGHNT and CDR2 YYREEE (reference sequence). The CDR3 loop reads CASSRASAGYTF. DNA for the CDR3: TGTGCCAGCAGCCGGGCGAGTGCAGGCTACACCTTC.

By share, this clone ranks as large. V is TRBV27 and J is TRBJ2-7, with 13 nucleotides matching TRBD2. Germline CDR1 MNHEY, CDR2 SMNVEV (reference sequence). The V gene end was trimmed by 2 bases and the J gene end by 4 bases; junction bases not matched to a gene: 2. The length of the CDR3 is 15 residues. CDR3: CASSLGLAGEYEQYF. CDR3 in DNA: TGTGCCAGCAGTTTAGGACTAGCGGGAGAATACGAGCAGTACTTC.

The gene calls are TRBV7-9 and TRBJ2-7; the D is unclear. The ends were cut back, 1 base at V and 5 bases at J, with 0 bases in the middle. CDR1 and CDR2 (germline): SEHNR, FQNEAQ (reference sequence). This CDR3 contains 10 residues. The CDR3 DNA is TGTGCCAGCAGCTTAGACGAGCAGTACTTC. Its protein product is CASSLDEQYF. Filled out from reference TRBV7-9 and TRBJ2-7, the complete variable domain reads DTGVSQNPRHKITKRGQNVTFRCDPISEHNRLYWYRQTLGQGPEFLTYFQNEAQLEKSRLLSDRFSAERPKGSFSTLEIQRTEQGDSAMYLCASSLDEQYFGPGTRLTVT.

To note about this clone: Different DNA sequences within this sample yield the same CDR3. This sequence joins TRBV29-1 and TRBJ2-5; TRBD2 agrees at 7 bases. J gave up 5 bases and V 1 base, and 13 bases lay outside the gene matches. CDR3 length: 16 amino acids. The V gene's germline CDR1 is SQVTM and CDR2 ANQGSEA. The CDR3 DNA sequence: TGCAGCGTTGAAGTAGTGGGAGCGGGGTGGGGGGAGACCCAGTACTTC. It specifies CSVEVVGAGWGETQYF.

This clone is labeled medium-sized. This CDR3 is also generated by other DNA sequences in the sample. CDR3 DNA: TGTGCCAGCAGTCTGGGTACTAACTATGGCTACACCTTC. It translates to CASSLGTNYGYTF. The V gene is TRBV25-1, the J gene TRBJ1-2, with no clear D. This CDR3 has 13 amino acids. The V and J ends lost 5 bases and 0 bases respectively, with 7 bases between them. Germline CDR1 reads MGHDK; CDR2 reads SYGVNS.

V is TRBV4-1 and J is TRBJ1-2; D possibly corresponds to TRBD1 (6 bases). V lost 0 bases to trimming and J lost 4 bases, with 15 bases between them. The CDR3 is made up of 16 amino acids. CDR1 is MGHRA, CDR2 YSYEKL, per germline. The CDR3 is CASSQEEGVQGYGYTF. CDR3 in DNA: TGCGCCAGCAGCCAAGAAGAGGGGGTCCAGGGCTATGGCTACACCTTC.

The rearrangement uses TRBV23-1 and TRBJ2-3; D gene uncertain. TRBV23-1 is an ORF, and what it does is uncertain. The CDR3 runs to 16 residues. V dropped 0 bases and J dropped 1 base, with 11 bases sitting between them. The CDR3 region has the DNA TGCGCCAGCAGTCAATCGCGTGGACCCTGCACAGATACGCAGTATTTT. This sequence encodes CASSQSRGPCTDTQYF.

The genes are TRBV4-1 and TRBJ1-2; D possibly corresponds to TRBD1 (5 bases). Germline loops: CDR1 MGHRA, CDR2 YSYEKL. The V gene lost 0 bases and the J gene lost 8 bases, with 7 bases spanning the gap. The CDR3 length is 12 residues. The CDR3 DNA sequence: TGCGCCAGCAGCCAAGACAGGGTAGGCTACACCTTC. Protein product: CASSQDRVGYTF.

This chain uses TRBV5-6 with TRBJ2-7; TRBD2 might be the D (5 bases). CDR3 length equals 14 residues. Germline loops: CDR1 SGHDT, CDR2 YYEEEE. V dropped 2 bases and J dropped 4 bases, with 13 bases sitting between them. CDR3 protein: CASSLALRDYEQYF. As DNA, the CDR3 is TGTGCCAGCAGCTTAGCTCTGAGGGATTACGAGCAGTACTTC.